Included here is one TCR beta chain sequence, with context. Its matching antigen is unknown. With 0 bases removed from V and 3 bases from J, the gap between germline ends came to 3 bases. The CDR3 sequence is 13 residues long. Germline-derived CDR1 and CDR2 are MNHEY and SVGAGI. The data originate from a study of shared clonotypes between healthy human individuals. Study summary: Ranging from 18 to 49 in age, donors were two women and a few men. Findings and caveats of the study: Clonotype sharing across donors was expected to vary with sequencing depth. It was observed that around 5% of naive CD4 clonotypes were shared across several donors.

Replicate PCRs from sorted subsets contained around 200 ng DNA, which is around 29,000 T cell genomes. TCRdb's copy holds only in-frame clones and misses some; the assay was immunoSEQ multiplex PCR. This table holds over a million clones, about 98.5% found once. This chain links TRBV6-5 with TRBJ1-3, with D unclear. The material sequenced was naive CD4+ T cells sorted from blood. Indicated subset: CD45RA+ positively selected. The sequence derives from a man aged 25-45 years in good health. The CDR3 spells CASSYSIGNTIYF. CDR3 DNA sequence: TGTGCCAGCAGTTACTCGATTGGAAACACCATATATTTT.